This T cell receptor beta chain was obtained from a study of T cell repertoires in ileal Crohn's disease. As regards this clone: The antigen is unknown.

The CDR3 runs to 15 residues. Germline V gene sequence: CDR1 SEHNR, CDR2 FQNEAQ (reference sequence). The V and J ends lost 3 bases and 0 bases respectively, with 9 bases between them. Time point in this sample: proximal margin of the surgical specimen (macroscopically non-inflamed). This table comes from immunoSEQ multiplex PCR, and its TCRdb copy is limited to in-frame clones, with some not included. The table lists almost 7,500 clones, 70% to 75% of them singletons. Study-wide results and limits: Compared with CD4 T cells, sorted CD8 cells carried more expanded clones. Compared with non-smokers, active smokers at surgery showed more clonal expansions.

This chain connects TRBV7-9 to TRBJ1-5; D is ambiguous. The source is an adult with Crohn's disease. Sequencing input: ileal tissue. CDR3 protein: CASSFGLISNQPQHF. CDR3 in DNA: TGTGCCAGCAGCTTCGGCCTGATTAGCAATCAGCCCCAGCATTTT.